The next 10 T cell receptor beta chains were all read from a single sample in a study of beta chain features in type 1 diabetes. What was sequenced were expressed TCRB transcripts, since all of the isolated RNA had been reverse transcribed. The assay was immunoSEQ multiplex PCR, and TCRdb's table has in-frame clones only and misses some. The sample shows 120,000 to 150,000 clones, under 60% of them seen only once. Sequencing was done on a sample of Tregs from blood. The receptors stem from a man aged 18 to 35 in good health.

The J gene is TRBJ1-2, the V gene TRBV5-1, with D tentatively TRBD1 (5 bases). The CDR3 length is 14 residues. Germline V gives CDR1 SGHRS, CDR2 YFSETQ. V gave up 5 bases and J gave up 4 bases, with 15 bases separating them. CDR3 DNA: TGCGCCAGCAGTTCTGACGGGGGTCCCTATGGCTACACCTTC. Amino acids: CASSSDGGPYGYTF. Variable domain in full (rest from reference TRBV5-1 and TRBJ1-2): KAGVTQTPRYLIKTRGQQVTLSCSPISGHRSVSWYQQTPGQGLQFLFEYFSETQRNKGNFPGRFSGRQFSNSRSEMNVSTLELGDSALYLCASSSDGGPYGYTFGSGTRLTVV.

This clone is a singleton in its sample. The chain joins TRBV7-3 to TRBJ1-2; 7 bases fit TRBD1. Germline assignment: CDR1 SGHTA and CDR2 FQGTGA. Trimming removed 5 bases from V and 5 bases from J; junction bases left unmatched: 5. There are 13 residues in the CDR3. The CDR3 DNA reads as TGTGCCAGCAGCCAGACAGGGCCATATGGCTACACCTTC. It encodes CASSQTGPYGYTF.

This clone was seen a handful of times. This rearrangement joins TRBV6-6 to TRBJ2-7, with TRBD1 matching over 9 bases. Trimming cost V 4 bases and J 3 bases; bases outside gene matches: 4. The V gene's germline CDR1 is MNHNY and CDR2 SVGAGI (reference sequence). The CDR3 covers 14 residues. The CDR3 sequence is CASSLGQGSYEQYF. DNA for the CDR3: TGTGCCAGCAGTTTGGGACAGGGCAGCTACGAGCAGTACTTC.

The chain recombines TRBV6-1 with TRBJ2-1; maybe TRBD2 (5 bases). The CDR3 has 13 amino acids. CDR1 and CDR2 from the germline V gene are MNHNS and SASEGT. V lost 7 bases and J 12 bases, leaving 19 bases between the germline ends. The CDR3 is CASTFGARVVQFF. As DNA, the CDR3 is TGTGCCAGCACCTTTGGCGCGCGGGTTGTGCAGTTCTTC.

This clone occurred once. This chain uses TRBV2 with TRBJ2-4; 9 bases are shared with TRBD2. The V gene's germline CDR1 is SNHLY and CDR2 FYNNEI. CDR3 length: 14 residues. Trimming cost V 4 bases and J 7 bases; bases outside gene matches: 5. The CDR3 DNA is TGTGCCAGCAGTGTGGGCGGGAGGGGGAACATTCAGTACTTC. Encoded protein: CASSVGGRGNIQYF. The entire variable domain, with the rest obtained from reference TRBV2 and TRBJ2-4, is as follows: EPEVTQTPSHQVTQMGQEVILRCVPISNHLYFYWYRQILGQKVEFLVSFYNNEISEKSEIFDDQFSVERPDGSNFTLKIRSTKLEDSAMYFCASSVGGRGNIQYFGAGTRLSVL.

This clone was seen only a few times. The J gene is TRBJ2-1, the V gene TRBV11-2; 11 bases are shared with TRBD2. The germline gives CDR1 SGHAT, CDR2 FQNNGV. The CDR3 sequence is 15 residues long. V shed 3 bases and J 6 bases; nucleotides not matched to a gene: 4. The DNA of the CDR3 is TGTGCCAGCAGCTTCTTGGGACTAGCGGTCAATGAGCAGTTCTTC. This translates into CASSFLGLAVNEQFF.

The chain uses TRBV11-2 and TRBJ2-5; 13 bases agree with TRBD2. The CDR3 length is 18 residues. Germline loops: CDR1 SGHAT, CDR2 FQNNGV. V shed 3 bases, J shed 5 bases, and the junction held 12 bases outside the gene matches. The CDR3 DNA reads TGTGCCAGCAGCTTTAGACTAGCGGGAGGAGCATTGGAGGAGACCCAGTACTTC. Translating gives CASSFRLAGGALEETQYF.

The chain employs TRBV29-1 and TRBJ1-4, with TRBD1 as a possible D gene (6 bases). Germline V gene data show CDR1 as SQVTM and CDR2 as ANQGSEA. This CDR3 has 13 amino acids. Trimming cost V 7 bases and J 7 bases, with 16 bases left between them. The CDR3: CSAAQGEFEKLFF. In DNA, the CDR3 is TGCAGCGCTGCACAGGGTGAATTTGAAAAACTGTTTTTT.

Here the CDR3 DNA reads TGTGCCATCACCCCCGGCAGGGCGAAGAGGACTGAAGCTTTCTTT. Its translation: CAITPGRAKRTEAFF. The chain uses TRBV10-3 and TRBJ1-1; the D gene is possibly TRBD1 (5 bases). Trimming took 7 bases from V and 5 from J, leaving 20 bases between them. This CDR3 contains 15 residues. CDR1 and CDR2 (germline): ENHRY, SYGVKD.

This chain connects TRBV28 to TRBJ2-1; D is unclear. V lost 1 base and J lost 7, with 11 bases in between. Looked up from germline, CDR1 is MDHEN and CDR2 is SYDVKM. The CDR3 is made up of 14 amino acids. The CDR3 spells CASSLLGPRNEQFF. The CDR3 nucleotides are TGTGCCAGCAGTTTATTGGGCCCTCGGAATGAGCAGTTCTTC.